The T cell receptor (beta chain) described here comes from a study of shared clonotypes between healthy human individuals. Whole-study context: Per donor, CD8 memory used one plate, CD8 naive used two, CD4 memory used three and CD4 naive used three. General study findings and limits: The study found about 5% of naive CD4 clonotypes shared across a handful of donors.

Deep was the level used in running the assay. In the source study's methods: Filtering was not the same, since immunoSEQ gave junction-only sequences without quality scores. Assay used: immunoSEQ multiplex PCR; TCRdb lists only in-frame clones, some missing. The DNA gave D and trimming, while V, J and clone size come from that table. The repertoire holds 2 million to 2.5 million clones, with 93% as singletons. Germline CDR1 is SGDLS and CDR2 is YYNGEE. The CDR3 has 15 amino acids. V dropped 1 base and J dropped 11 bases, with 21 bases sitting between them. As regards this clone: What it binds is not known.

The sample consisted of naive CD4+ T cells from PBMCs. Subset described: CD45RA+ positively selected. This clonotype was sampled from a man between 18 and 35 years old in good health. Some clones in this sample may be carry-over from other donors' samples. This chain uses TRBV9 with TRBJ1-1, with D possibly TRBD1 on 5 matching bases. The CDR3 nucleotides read TGTGCCAGCAGCGTATCAGACAGCATGATCCTGGGGGCTTTCTTT. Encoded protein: CASSVSDSMILGAFF. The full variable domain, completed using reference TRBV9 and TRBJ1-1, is DSGVTQTPKHLITATGQRVTLRCSPRSGDLSVYWYQQSLDQGLQFLIQYYNGEERAKGNILERFSAQQFPDLHSELNLSSLELGDSALYFCASSVSDSMILGAFFGQGTRLTVV.